Shown below are 16 T cell receptor beta chains from a single sample sequenced in a study of technical replicates of blood from a few donors. Clones were sequenced by immunoSEQ multiplex PCR, and TCRdb holds only the in-frame ones, with some missing. The sample consists of about 97,000 clones, under 96% of them appearing once. Sequencing was performed on T cells isolated from PBMCs. Receptors were obtained from a human donor in good health.

V usage is TRBV6-1 and J usage is TRBJ2-1; 10 bases map to TRBD1. The germline V gene has CDR1 MNHNS and CDR2 SASEGT. The junction had 6 bases not matched to a gene; V was cut back by 3 bases and J by 7 bases. This CDR3 has 15 residues. Written as DNA, the CDR3 is TGTGCCAGCAGTGATGACGGGACAGGGGATAATGAGCAGTTCTTC. Translated: CASSDDGTGDNEQFF.

V usage is TRBV6-5 and J usage is TRBJ2-1; TRBD2 agrees at 13 bases. The CDR3 length is 15 residues. Germline CDR1 reads MNHEY; CDR2 reads SVGAGI. V shed 6 bases and J 6 bases; nucleotides not matched to a gene: 5. The CDR3 loop reads CASRQTSGRANEQFF. The CDR3 DNA follows: TGTGCCAGCAGACAAACTAGCGGGAGGGCCAATGAGCAGTTCTTC.

CDR3 protein: CASSQGKGGYEQYF. Written as DNA, the CDR3 is TGCGCCAGCAGCCAAGGAAAAGGGGGCTACGAGCAGTACTTC. The chain recombines TRBV4-1 with TRBJ2-7; weak D call: TRBD1 (6 bases). V was clipped by 1 base and J by 3 bases, with 10 bases between them. The germline CDR1 and CDR2 sequences are MGHRA and YSYEKL. There are 14 residues in the CDR3.

The J gene is TRBJ2-1, the V gene TRBV7-2; 8 bases agree with TRBD2. The V gene's germline CDR1 is SGHTA and CDR2 FQGNSA. CDR3 length: 16 amino acids. Germline trimming cut 5 bases from V and 4 bases from J; bases unmatched to any gene: 10. CDR3 DNA sequence: TGTGCCAGCAGCCTTCACACTAGCGGTGCTTACAATGAGCAGTTCTTC. This gives the protein CASSLHTSGAYNEQFF.

This clone has only one observation. This chain connects TRBV19 to TRBJ2-7; 8 bases map to TRBD1. The CDR3 consists of 16 residues. Germline V gene sequence: CDR1 LNHDA, CDR2 SQIVND (reference sequence). V dropped 5 bases and J dropped 4; count of bases not matched to a gene: 13. In nucleotides, the CDR3 is TGTGCCAGTAGTGTTCCGGACAGGGTCGGTCAGTACGAGCAGTACTTC. Its translation is CASSVPDRVGQYEQYF.

The CDR3 is CASRPSGGTLSYYNEQFF. The CDR3 region has the DNA TGTGCCAGCAGACCCAGCGGGGGTACCCTATCTTATTACAATGAGCAGTTCTTC. The chain links TRBV28 to TRBJ2-1; 8 bases align to TRBD2. Unmatched junction bases numbered 17, after V lost 6 bases and J lost 4 bases. The CDR3 is 18 residues long. Germline V CDR1 and CDR2: MDHEN, SYDVKM.

The rearrangement uses TRBV21-1 and TRBJ2-1; TRBD2, the table's D call, was not compared with the DNA. TRBV21-1 is shown as a pseudogene. The CDR3 spans 19 residues. Here the CDR3 reads CASSKDRGRGLAGDNEQFF. The CDR3 DNA reads as TGTGCCAGCAGCAAAGACAGGGGGCGCGGACTAGCGGGAGACAATGAGCAGTTCTTC.

The chain links TRBV6-1 to TRBJ1-1; TRBD1 matches at 9 bases. There are 14 residues in the CDR3. Germline-derived CDR1 and CDR2 are MNHNS and SASEGT. V dropped 7 bases and J dropped 1; count of bases not matched to a gene: 4. CDR3 protein: CASNRGQGNTEAFF. As DNA, the CDR3 is TGTGCCAGCAACAGGGGGCAGGGGAACACTGAAGCTTTCTTT.

The chain is built from TRBV20-1 and TRBJ2-1, with a weak D call TRBD1 (5 bases). This CDR3 is 11 amino acids long. V lost 8 bases and J 9 bases, leaving 14 bases between the germline ends. Per germline, CDR1 DFQATT and CDR2 SNEGSKA (reference sequence). As DNA, the CDR3 is TGCAGTCTCCTTAGTAGGGGTGAGCAGTTCTTC. Translated: CSLLSRGEQFF.

The CDR3 protein is CASSLYSEIGYEQYF. In DNA form, the CDR3 reads TGTGCCAGTAGTCTTTATAGTGAGATCGGGTACGAGCAGTACTTC. The gene calls are TRBV19 and TRBJ2-7; D gene unclear. This CDR3 comprises 15 residues. The V gene lost 5 bases and the J gene lost 4 bases, with 18 bases spanning the gap. Germline CDR1 reads LNHDA; CDR2 reads SQIVND (reference sequence).

This clone was picked up one time. The rearrangement joins TRBV7-2 to TRBJ2-1, with D perhaps TRBD1 (6 bases). V gave up 5 bases and J gave up 4 bases, with 12 bases separating them. The length of the CDR3 is 14 residues. Per the germline V gene, CDR1 is SGHTA and CDR2 is FQGNSA. The CDR3 bases are TGTGCCAGCAGCCAAACGGACAGATACAATGAGCAGTTCTTC. Encoded protein: CASSQTDRYNEQFF.

This clone occurred once. The chain links TRBV5-1 to TRBJ2-1, with TRBD1 matching 10 bases. The CDR3 is 14 amino acids. V dropped 0 bases and J dropped 6; count of bases not matched to a gene: 0. Germline CDR1 is SGHRS and CDR2 is YFSETQ. The chain's CDR3 is CASSLGDRGNEQFF. The CDR3 DNA reads as TGCGCCAGCAGCTTGGGGGACAGGGGCAATGAGCAGTTCTTC.

The chain combines TRBV5-6 with TRBJ2-5, with a weak D call TRBD2 (6 bases). This CDR3 has 15 residues. The germline CDR1 and CDR2 sequences are SGHDT and YYEEEE. V lost 1 base and J 11 bases, leaving 21 bases between the germline ends. This CDR3 reads CASSLPVGGGLQQYF. Here the CDR3 DNA reads TGTGCCAGCAGCTTGCCCGTTGGGGGAGGCCTACAGCAGTACTTC.

V usage is TRBV6-1 and J usage is TRBJ1-3; 7 bases fit TRBD1. The CDR3 contains 14 residues. V dropped 5 bases and J dropped 0; count of bases not matched to a gene: 1. Germline V gene data show CDR1 as MNHNS and CDR2 as SASEGT. CDR3 amino acids: CASSRDSSGNTIYF. CDR3 DNA sequence: TGTGCCAGCAGTCGGGACAGCTCTGGAAACACCATATATTTT.

The chain couples TRBV6-6 to TRBJ1-1; possible D gene TRBD1, 5 bases. V was pared by 5 bases and J by 5 bases, with 9 bases between. Germline V gene sequence: CDR1 MNHNY, CDR2 SVGAGI (reference sequence). This CDR3 contains 12 residues. The CDR3 here is CASSTGGTEAFF. The DNA of the CDR3 is TGTGCCAGCAGTACCGGGGGGACTGAAGCTTTCTTT.

This chain connects TRBV14 to TRBJ2-7; D remains ambiguous. Germline V gives CDR1 SGHDN, CDR2 FVKESK. V lost 1 base and J 2 bases, leaving 12 bases between the germline ends. CDR3 length equals 15 residues. CDR3 coding DNA: TGTGCCAGCAGCCAAGTAGGAGTGGAGACCTACGAGCAGTACTTC. Translated, it gives CASSQVGVETYEQYF.